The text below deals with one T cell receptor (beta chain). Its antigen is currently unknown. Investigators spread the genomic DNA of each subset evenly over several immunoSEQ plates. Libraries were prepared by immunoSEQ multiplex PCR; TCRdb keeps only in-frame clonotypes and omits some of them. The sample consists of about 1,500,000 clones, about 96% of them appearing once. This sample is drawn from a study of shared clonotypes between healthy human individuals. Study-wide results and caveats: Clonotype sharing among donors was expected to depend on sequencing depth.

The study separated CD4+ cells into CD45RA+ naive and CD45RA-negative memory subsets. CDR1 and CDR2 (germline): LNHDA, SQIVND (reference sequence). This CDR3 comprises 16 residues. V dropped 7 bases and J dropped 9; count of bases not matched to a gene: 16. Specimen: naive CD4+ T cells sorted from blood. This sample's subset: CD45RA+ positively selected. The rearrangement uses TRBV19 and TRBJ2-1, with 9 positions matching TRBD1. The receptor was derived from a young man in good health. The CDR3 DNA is TGTGCCAGTAAACCGCTTACCGGGACAGGGATAAGTGAGCAGTTCTTC. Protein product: CASKPLTGTGISEQFF.